These T cell receptor beta chains were read from a single sample in a study of CD8 T cells in Susac syndrome. TCRdb fed the immunoSEQ multiplex PCR reads into MiXCR, producing one record per CDR3 protein. The repertoire holds 150,000 to 200,000 distinct CDR3 sequences, with 95% as singletons. Specimen: CD4+ T cells from PBMCs. The receptors originated from a human donor with multiple sclerosis. Both conserved end residues are part of each CDR3. D genes are given only for firm matches. Expanded clones are given a class, and other clones once, few, many or no size at all.

J gene: TRBJ1-6
clone size: -
V gene: TRBV20-1
D gene: -
CDR3 DNA: TGCAGTGCTAGAGTCGGGTGGTCACCCCTCCACTTT
CDR3 protein: CSARVGWSPLHF

J gene: TRBJ2-3
clone size: -
V gene: TRBV7-3
D gene: -
CDR3 DNA: TGTGCCAGCAGCCCCTCGGGTGGGGTAATATCCACGCAGTATTTT
CDR3 protein: CASSPSGGVISTQYF

J gene: TRBJ1-2
clone size: -
V gene: TRBV10-3
D gene: -
CDR3 DNA: TGTGCCATCAGTGACCCCGGGGATGGCTACACCTTC
CDR3 protein: CAISDPGDGYTF

J gene: TRBJ2-7
clone size: once
V gene: TRBV18
D gene: TRBD1
CDR3 DNA: TGTGCCAGCTCGCACACAGGGGGGACCTACGAGCAGTACTTC
CDR3 protein: CASSHTGGTYEQYF

J gene: TRBJ2-5
clone size: -
V gene: TRBV29-1
D gene: -
CDR3 DNA: TGCAGCACGTCCGAGAGCGAGACCCAGTACTTC
CDR3 protein: CSTSESETQYF

J gene: TRBJ2-1
clone size: -
V gene: TRBV20-1
D gene: -
CDR3 DNA: TGCAGTGCGGCCCCATTAGGGGGGGCCTTTCGACGGAACAATGAGCAGTTCTTC
CDR3 protein: CSAAPLGGAFRRNNEQFF

J gene: TRBJ2-2
clone size: -
V gene: TRBV7-3
D gene: TRBD1
CDR3 DNA: TGTGCCAGCAGCCCTACAGGGGGCGCGACCACCGGGGAGCTGTTTTTT
CDR3 protein: CASSPTGGATTGELFF

J gene: TRBJ1-2
clone size: few
V gene: TRBV6-5
D gene: TRBD1
CDR3 DNA: TGTGCCAGCAGTCGGGACAGCTATGGCTACACCTTC
CDR3 protein: CASSRDSYGYTF

J gene: TRBJ1-1
clone size: -
V gene: TRBV25-1
D gene: -
CDR3 DNA: TGTGCCAGCAGCCGGGACATAGCTAACACTGAAGCTTTCTTT
CDR3 protein: CASSRDIANTEAFF

J gene: TRBJ1-2
clone size: -
V gene: TRBV30
D gene: -
CDR3 DNA: TGTGCCTGGGCACGAGCCTATGGCTACACCTTC
CDR3 protein: CAWARAYGYTF

J gene: TRBJ1-6
clone size: -
V gene: TRBV5-1
D gene: -
CDR3 DNA: TGCGCCAGCAGCTGGGGAGATCGAGGACCCCTCCACTTT
CDR3 protein: CASSWGDRGPLHF

J gene: TRBJ2-2
clone size: once
V gene: TRBV7-7
D gene: -
CDR3 DNA: TGTGCTAGCAGCCTACAACAGGGAGCCGGGGAGCTGTTTTTT
CDR3 protein: CASSLQQGAGELFF

J gene: TRBJ2-1
clone size: once
V gene: TRBV6-2/TRBV6-3
D gene: TRBD1
CDR3 DNA: TGTGCCAGCAGCGACAGGGGCCTCTTCAATGAGCAGTTCTTC
CDR3 protein: CASSDRGLFNEQFF

J gene: TRBJ2-3
clone size: -
V gene: TRBV7-2
D gene: TRBD2
CDR3 DNA: TGTGCCAGCAGCTTACGGCGGGGGGGCTCCACAGATACGCAGTATTTT
CDR3 protein: CASSLRRGGSTDTQYF

J gene: TRBJ2-1
clone size: -
V gene: TRBV10-3
D gene: -
CDR3 DNA: TGTGCCATCAGTGAGTCAGCCTACAATGAGCAGTTCTTC
CDR3 protein: CAISESAYNEQFF

J gene: TRBJ2-1
clone size: -
V gene: TRBV23-1
D gene: -
CDR3 DNA: TGCGCCAGCAGCCGCGAGGGGCCCAGCTCCTACAATGAGCAGTTCTTC
CDR3 protein: CASSREGPSSYNEQFF

J gene: TRBJ2-7
clone size: -
V gene: TRBV20-1
D gene: -
CDR3 DNA: TGCAGTGCTAGAGTAGCCCGTGGCTACGAGCAGTACTTC
CDR3 protein: CSARVARGYEQYF

J gene: TRBJ2-7
clone size: -
V gene: TRBV6-5
D gene: -
CDR3 DNA: TGTGCCAGCAGTTACTCGAGTCTGTGGTCACCCACTCCCTACGAGCAGTACTTC
CDR3 protein: CASSYSSLWSPTPYEQYF

J gene: TRBJ1-6
clone size: -
V gene: TRBV7-8
D gene: -
CDR3 DNA: TGTGCCAGCAGCTCAGGGGCCTATAATTCACCCCTCCACTTT
CDR3 protein: CASSSGAYNSPLHF

J gene: TRBJ2-3
clone size: -
V gene: TRBV5-4
D gene: TRBD1
CDR3 DNA: TGTGCCAGCAGCCCCGGGCACACAGGGGGCACAGATACGCAGTATTTT
CDR3 protein: CASSPGHTGGTDTQYF

J gene: TRBJ1-3
clone size: -
V gene: TRBV20-1
D gene: -
CDR3 DNA: TGCAGTGCTAGCTACGAAGCGAGGGTGGGAAACACCATATATTTT
CDR3 protein: CSASYEARVGNTIYF

J gene: TRBJ2-1
clone size: -
V gene: TRBV20-1
D gene: -
CDR3 DNA: TGCAGTGCTAGAGATGGGCGAAAGACAGGCTCCTACAATGAGCAGTTCTTC
CDR3 protein: CSARDGRKTGSYNEQFF

J gene: TRBJ1-6
clone size: -
V gene: TRBV13
D gene: -
CDR3 DNA: TGTGCCAGCAGCCGAACACGGGGGGGCAATTCACCCCTCCACTTT
CDR3 protein: CASSRTRGGNSPLHF

J gene: TRBJ2-7
clone size: -
V gene: TRBV20-1
D gene: -
CDR3 DNA: TGCAGTGCTTCCCGGACGGTGGGGGAGCAGTACTTC
CDR3 protein: CSASRTVGEQYF

J gene: TRBJ2-1
clone size: -
V gene: TRBV30
D gene: -
CDR3 DNA: TGTGCCTGGAGTGGGTTAGGGTCCTACAATGAGCAGTTCTTC
CDR3 protein: CAWSGLGSYNEQFF

J gene: TRBJ2-3
clone size: -
V gene: TRBV20-1
D gene: -
CDR3 DNA: TGCAGTGCTAGAGATCCCCGTGTGGTTTTGGGGGATACGCAGTATTTT
CDR3 protein: CSARDPRVVLGDTQYF

J gene: TRBJ2-1
clone size: -
V gene: TRBV20-1
D gene: -
CDR3 DNA: TGCAGTGCTAGTGTGCGCGATGAGCAGTTCTTC
CDR3 protein: CSASVRDEQFF

J gene: TRBJ2-7
clone size: -
V gene: TRBV7-2
D gene: -
CDR3 DNA: TGTGCCAGCAGCTCCGCGGGGTGGGAGCAGTACTTC
CDR3 protein: CASSSAGWEQYF

J gene: TRBJ2-5
clone size: -
V gene: TRBV12-3/TRBV12-4
D gene: -
CDR3 DNA: TGTGCCAGCACCGCGGGTTGGGGGGAGACCCAGTACTTC
CDR3 protein: CASTAGWGETQYF

J gene: TRBJ1-5
clone size: -
V gene: TRBV18
D gene: -
CDR3 DNA: TGTGCCAGCTCACCACAACAGATAACTAGCAATCAGCCCCAGCATTTT
CDR3 protein: CASSPQQITSNQPQHF

J gene: TRBJ2-7
clone size: -
V gene: TRBV5-1
D gene: TRBD1
CDR3 DNA: TGCGCCAGCAGCCCTGAACTAGCCGGGACAGGTTCCTACGAGCAGTACTTC
CDR3 protein: CASSPELAGTGSYEQYF

J gene: TRBJ1-4
clone size: -
V gene: TRBV25-1
D gene: -
CDR3 DNA: TGTGCCAGCTCAAAAGGGGGAACTAATGAAAAACTGTTTTTT
CDR3 protein: CASSKGGTNEKLFF

J gene: TRBJ1-2
clone size: -
V gene: TRBV25-1
D gene: -
CDR3 DNA: TGTGCCAGCAGTGAATGGGCAGGGTCGACTGGCTACACCTTC
CDR3 protein: CASSEWAGSTGYTF

J gene: TRBJ2-7
clone size: few
V gene: TRBV20-1
D gene: TRBD1
CDR3 DNA: TGCAGTGCTTTTGGACAGGGTTACGAGCAGTACTTC
CDR3 protein: CSAFGQGYEQYF

J gene: TRBJ1-2
clone size: -
V gene: TRBV20-1
D gene: -
CDR3 DNA: TGCAGTGCTAGAGACCCCGGACGCTACACCTTC
CDR3 protein: CSARDPGRYTF

J gene: TRBJ1-2
clone size: -
V gene: TRBV7-2
D gene: -
CDR3 DNA: TGTGCCAGCAGCTTAGTTTCCGGGGATGGCTACACCTTC
CDR3 protein: CASSLVSGDGYTF

J gene: TRBJ1-3
clone size: once
V gene: TRBV9
D gene: -
CDR3 DNA: TGTGCCAGCAGCCTAGCGTCAGCTTCCCCTGGAAACACCATATATTTT
CDR3 protein: CASSLASASPGNTIYF

J gene: TRBJ1-1
clone size: -
V gene: TRBV28
D gene: TRBD1
CDR3 DNA: TGTGCCAGCAGTTACAGGGGGTTCGAAGCTTTCTTT
CDR3 protein: CASSYRGFEAFF

J gene: TRBJ1-5
clone size: -
V gene: TRBV19
D gene: -
CDR3 DNA: TGTGCCAGTAATCCAGAAGGGGTTAATCAGCCCCAGCATTTT
CDR3 protein: CASNPEGVNQPQHF

J gene: TRBJ1-1
clone size: -
V gene: TRBV7-2
D gene: TRBD1
CDR3 DNA: TGTGCCAGCAGCCTCGGACAGGCTCAGAACACTGAAGCTTTCTTT
CDR3 protein: CASSLGQAQNTEAFF

J gene: TRBJ1-2
clone size: -
V gene: TRBV30
D gene: -
CDR3 DNA: TGTGCCTGGAGTGCTCCACCTAACTATGGCTACACCTTC
CDR3 protein: CAWSAPPNYGYTF

J gene: TRBJ2-1
clone size: -
V gene: TRBV29-1
D gene: TRBD2
CDR3 DNA: TGCAGCGTCGGACTAGCGGGTGTCTACAATGAGCAGTTCTTC
CDR3 protein: CSVGLAGVYNEQFF

J gene: TRBJ2-7
clone size: -
V gene: TRBV29-1
D gene: TRBD1
CDR3 DNA: TGCAGCGTTGGAGGAGGGACAGGGGCTTACGAGCAGTACTTC
CDR3 protein: CSVGGGTGAYEQYF

J gene: TRBJ1-2
clone size: -
V gene: TRBV6-6
D gene: TRBD1
CDR3 DNA: TGTGCCAGCAGTGAGGAGGGGACAGTCGCTGGCTACACCTTC
CDR3 protein: CASSEEGTVAGYTF

J gene: TRBJ2-5
clone size: -
V gene: TRBV7-2
D gene: -
CDR3 DNA: TGTGCCAGCAGCGCTTACGAGACCCAGTACTTC
CDR3 protein: CASSAYETQYF

J gene: TRBJ2-7
clone size: -
V gene: TRBV12-3/TRBV12-4
D gene: TRBD1
CDR3 DNA: TGTGCCAGCAGCCACAGGGGGACCTACGAGCAGTACTTC
CDR3 protein: CASSHRGTYEQYF